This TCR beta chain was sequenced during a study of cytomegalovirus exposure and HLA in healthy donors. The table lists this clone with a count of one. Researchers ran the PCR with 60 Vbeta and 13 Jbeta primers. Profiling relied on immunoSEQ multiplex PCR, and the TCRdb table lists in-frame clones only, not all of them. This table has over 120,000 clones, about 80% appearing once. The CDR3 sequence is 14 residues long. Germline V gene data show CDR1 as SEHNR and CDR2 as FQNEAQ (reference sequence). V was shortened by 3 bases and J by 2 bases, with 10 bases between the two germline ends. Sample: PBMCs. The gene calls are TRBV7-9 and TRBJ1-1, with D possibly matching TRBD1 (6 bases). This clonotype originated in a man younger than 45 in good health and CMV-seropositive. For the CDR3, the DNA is TGTGCCAGCAGCTTGGTGACAGGTAACACTGAAGCTTTCTTT. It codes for CASSLVTGNTEAFF. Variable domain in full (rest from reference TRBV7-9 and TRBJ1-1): DTGVSQNPRHKITKRGQNVTFRCDPISEHNRLYWYRQTLGQGPEFLTYFQNEAQLEKSRLLSDRFSAERPKGSFSTLEIQRTEQGDSAMYLCASSLVTGNTEAFFGQGTRLTVV.